The 4 T cell receptor beta chains below come from one sample, sequenced in a study of Graves' ophthalmopathy and Graves' hyperthyroidism. For repertoire sequencing, the TCR beta CDR3 regions were amplified from RNA transcripts. RT-PCR was first run with HTBI primers, then multiplex PCR in a second round. TCRdb re-called the multiplex PCR reads with MiXCR, one entry per CDR3 protein. The profile shows roughly 1.1 million distinct CDR3 sequences, roughly 35% of them singletons. The sequencing input was peripheral blood or thyroid tissue (not recorded which). The receptor set was obtained from an adult man with Graves' hyperthyroidism.

The CDR3 bases are TGTGCCATCAGCGCCCCTAACAGGGGAGTCGGCTACACCTTC. Translated, it gives CAISAPNRGVGYTF. The chain couples TRBV10-3 to TRBJ1-2; TRBD1 aligns across 7 bases. V lost 6 bases, J lost 8 bases, and 12 bases stayed unmatched. Germline V gene sequence: CDR1 ENHRY, CDR2 SYGVKD. The CDR3 is made up of 14 amino acids.

There are many counts of this clonotype. The chain joins TRBV6-5 to TRBJ1-1; possible D gene TRBD1, 6 bases. CDR3 size: 13 residues. Trimming pared 7 bases from V and 1 base from J, leaving 10 bases between. Germline-derived CDR1 and CDR2 are MNHEY and SVGAGI. The CDR3 spells CASMQGSNTEAFF. Here the CDR3 DNA reads TGTGCCAGCATGCAGGGGTCGAACACTGAAGCTTTCTTT.

As for this clonotype: Since a much larger clone is just one base distant, this may be a read error. The chain joins TRBV7-2 to TRBJ2-7; D gene ambiguous. CDR1 is SGHTA, CDR2 FQGNSA, per germline. The CDR3 totals 14 residues. The DNA of the CDR3 is TGTGCCAGCAGCCGGGCCGTCGAAGGATACGGGCAGTACTTC. This encodes CASSRAVEGYGQYF.

This clonotype occurred a few times. V gene TRBV12-3 or TRBV12-4 combines with J gene TRBJ1-4; TRBD1 might be the D (6 bases). Trimming took off 4 bases at V and 8 bases at J, with 17 bases between the two ends. CDR3 size: 15 residues. CDR3 nucleotide sequence: TGTGCCAGCAGTTCGAAAGGGGGGTTGGCGGAAAAACTGTTTTTT. Residues: CASSSKGGLAEKLFF.